What follows are 2 T cell receptor beta chains derived from one specimen sequenced in a study of blood T cells in healthy people across ages. Sample-barcoded 5' priming and a J-beta primer mix drove a second PCR of roughly 6 to 12 cycles. TCRdb redid the calling of the 5' RACE reads with MiXCR, one entry per CDR3 protein. The sample consists of about 620,000 distinct CDR3 sequences, around 21% of them appearing once. Material for sequencing was blood. The receptors shown here come from a man aged 65 to 85 in good health.

This chain joins TRBV12-3 or TRBV12-4 and TRBJ2-1, with a possible D match to TRBD2 (6 bases). V was shortened by 9 bases and J by 7 bases, with 19 bases between the two germline ends. CDR3 size: 14 residues. The CDR3: CARQRQGGWNEQFF. The CDR3 nucleotides are TGTGCCAGACAAAGGCAGGGAGGTTGGAATGAGCAGTTCTTC.

Only a few counts were recorded for this clonotype. CDR3 region: CASSQHTGGIFREAQYF. The CDR3 DNA follows: TGTGCCAGCAGTCAGCACACAGGGGGGATATTCCGGGAGGCCCAGTACTTC. V usage is TRBV21-1 and J usage is TRBJ2-5; the table's D call, TRBD1, was not checked against the DNA. TRBV21-1 has pseudogene status. The CDR3 is 17 amino acids.